The subject of this entry is one T cell receptor beta chain. Antigen unknown. With 60 Vbeta and 13 Jbeta primers, the PCR was carried out. Sequencing used immunoSEQ multiplex PCR; TCRdb keeps in-frame clones, though not all of them. The sample table sets out tens of thousands of clones. These data come from a study of cytomegalovirus exposure and HLA in healthy donors. CDR3 length equals 15 residues. V was cut by 6 bases and J by 2 bases, with 14 bases left in between. Germline values: CDR1 MDHEN, CDR2 SYDVKM. General study results and limits: A later analysis showed TCR association rates differing by HLA locus, peaking at DRB1 and lowest at HLA-C.

The TCR originated in a woman between 55 and 75 years old in good health and CMV-seronegative. The J gene is TRBJ2-1, the V gene TRBV28, with D perhaps TRBD2 (6 bases). Sequencing used PBMCs. The CDR3 here is CASSPGGTTYNEQFF. The CDR3 region has the DNA TGTGCCAGCAGCCCCGGGGGTACAACCTACAATGAGCAGTTCTTC.